A single sample is the source of the 24 T cell receptor beta chains below, sequenced in a study of molecular identifiers for immune sequencing clone quantification. A single record per CDR3 protein comes from TCRdb applying MiXCR to the PCR reads. The repertoire holds about 19,000 distinct CDR3 sequences, about a fifth seen once, with around 6% in the top ten. Input material: naive CD8+ T cells from blood, with Jurkat cell RNA spiked in. Noted subset: FACS-sorted CD8+CD4-CCR7+CD45RA+ naive T cells. Receptor source: a human donor in good health. Some libraries in this study had Jurkat cell RNA spiked in.

The table lists this clonotype with many counts. The chain has TRBV7-9 and TRBJ2-7; 8 positions agree with TRBD2. The V and J ends lost 4 bases and 5 bases, in that order; junction bases with no gene match: 10. This CDR3 spans 15 amino acids. Germline values: CDR1 SEHNR, CDR2 FQNEAQ (reference sequence). CDR3 DNA: TGTGCCAGCAGCTCGGCGACGGGAGGGCACGACGAGCAGTACTTC. It encodes CASSSATGGHDEQYF.

At least ten counts were recorded for this clonotype. The chain uses TRBV12-3 or TRBV12-4 and TRBJ2-1, with TRBD2 identical over 9 bases. The CDR3 is 15 amino acids. Trimming cost V 7 bases and J 8 bases; bases outside gene matches: 12. This CDR3 is CASINPRGREYEQFF. Written as DNA, the CDR3 is TGTGCCAGCATCAACCCGCGCGGGAGGGAATATGAGCAGTTCTTC.

V usage is TRBV6-5 and J usage is TRBJ2-3; 7 bases are a match to TRBD1. Trimming cost V 2 bases and J 4 bases; bases outside gene matches: 6. Looked up from germline, CDR1 is MNHEY and CDR2 is SVGAGI. This CDR3 has 15 amino acids. The CDR3, as DNA: TGTGCCAGCAGTTACGCAGACAGGGTTGCAGATACGCAGTATTTT. Translation gives CASSYADRVADTQYF.

At least ten counts were recorded for this clonotype. This chain links TRBV29-1 with TRBJ2-2; D perhaps matches TRBD2 (5 bases). Trimming cost V 5 bases and J 4 bases, with 14 bases left between them. Germline CDR1 SQVTM, CDR2 ANQGSEA. CDR3 length: 14 residues. CDR3 DNA sequence: TGCAGCGTTACTACCGTAAGCGGCACCGGGGAGCTGTTTTTT. Residues: CSVTTVSGTGELFF.

This clonotype was observed a few times. J is TRBJ2-1 and V is TRBV5-5; D gene ambiguous. The CDR3 is 12 residues long. Germline CDR1 reads SGHKS; CDR2 reads YYEKEE (reference sequence). V was shortened by 2 bases and J by 9 bases, with 9 bases between the two germline ends. The CDR3 protein is CASSFGTFEQFF. The CDR3 DNA follows: TGTGCCAGCAGCTTTGGCACGTTTGAGCAGTTCTTC.

This clonotype is labeled as medium-sized. The genes are TRBV4-1 and TRBJ1-6, with TRBD1 matching 10 bases. With 4 bases clipped from V and 9 bases from J, the junction kept 3 bases outside the gene matches. From germline, CDR1 is MGHRA and CDR2 YSYEKL. CDR3 size: 14 residues. As DNA, the CDR3 is TGCGCCAGCAGCCCGGGACAGGGGACTTCACCCCTCCACTTT. It codes for CASSPGQGTSPLHF.

This clonotype was recorded many times. The V and J genes are TRBV6-2 or TRBV6-3 and TRBJ2-2; D not resolved. The ends were cut back, 0 bases at V and 4 bases at J, with 3 bases in the middle. Looked up from germline, CDR1 is MNHEY and CDR2 is SVGEGT. CDR3 length: 13 residues. CDR3 residues: CASSYSSTGELFF. Here the CDR3 DNA reads TGTGCCAGCAGTTACTCCAGCACCGGGGAGCTGTTTTTT.

Comment on this clonotype: With a much larger clone just one base away, this may be a read error. The CDR3 nucleotides read TGTGCCAGCAGTTTAGGGCAGAACTACGAGCAGTACTTC. Translating gives CASSLGQNYEQYF. The rearrangement joins TRBV27 to TRBJ2-7; D gene ambiguous. This CDR3 region has 13 residues. The V end was cut by 2 bases, the J end by 3 bases, with 8 bases between. Germline lookup yields CDR1 MNHEY and CDR2 SMNVEV (reference sequence).

The V gene is TRBV6-2 or TRBV6-3, the J gene TRBJ2-7, with unresolved D. The germline V gene has CDR1 MNHEY and CDR2 SVGEGT. Trimming removed 1 base at V and 1 base at J, with 11 bases between. The CDR3 runs 15 residues. CDR3 sequence: CASSYFPGQSYEQYF. CDR3 in DNA: TGTGCCAGCAGTTACTTCCCCGGGCAGTCCTACGAGCAGTACTTC.

V gene TRBV29-1 combines with J gene TRBJ2-7; 9 bases are a match to TRBD2. There are 18 residues in the CDR3. The V segment lost 2 bases and the J segment 0 bases; nucleotides outside the gene matches: 14. CDR1 and CDR2 from the germline V gene are SQVTM and ANQGSEA. CDR3 protein: CSVEMVGSTSGHSYEQYF. CDR3 DNA sequence: TGCAGCGTTGAAATGGTAGGAAGCACTAGCGGGCACTCCTACGAGCAGTACTTC.

This clonotype was seen repeatedly, ten times or more. The chain couples TRBV10-3 to TRBJ1-1; 12 bases match TRBD1. V gave up 0 bases and J gave up 4 bases; unmatched junction bases: 0. The CDR3 spans 15 residues. Germline CDR1 reads ENHRY; CDR2 reads SYGVKD. CDR3 nucleotides: TGTGCCATCAGTGAGTCGGGACAGGGGGCCACTGAAGCTTTCTTT. This sequence encodes CAISESGQGATEAFF.

Worth noting for this clonotype: A read error may explain this, as a much larger clone is one base away. In nucleotides, the CDR3 is TGTGTCAGTAGGGACTTCCGAACCCACCAGCATTTT. This translates into CVSRDFRTHQHF. This chain joins TRBV28 and TRBJ1-5; possibly TRBD1 for D (5 bases). Germline CDR1 is MDHEN and CDR2 is SYDVKM. This CDR3 comprises 12 residues.

In its sample, this clonotype was seen many times. The chain couples TRBV10-2 to TRBJ2-1; 7 nucleotides align to TRBD1. CDR1 and CDR2 from the germline V gene are WSHSY and SAAADI. The CDR3 is made up of 16 amino acids. Trimming removed 6 bases from V and 0 bases from J; junction bases left unmatched: 8. In DNA, the CDR3 is TGCGCCAGCAGGTCCGGGACAGACAGCTCCTACAATGAGCAGTTCTTC. Translated, it gives CASRSGTDSSYNEQFF.

On this clonotype: This may be a read error: a much more frequent sequence differs by one nucleotide. The genes are TRBV5-1 and TRBJ2-7; D may be TRBD1 (5 bases). The CDR3 loop spans 14 amino acids. Looked up from germline, CDR1 is SGHRS and CDR2 is YFSETQ. The CDR3 is CASSTDTYSYEQHF. The CDR3, as DNA: TGCGCCAGCAGCACGGACACGTACTCCTACGAGCAGCACTTC.

This clonotype was observed many times. J is TRBJ2-5 and V is TRBV28; TRBD2 matches at 13 bases. The CDR3 totals 15 residues. Germline values: CDR1 MDHEN, CDR2 SYDVKM. V was pared by 7 bases and J by 5 bases, with 7 bases of the junction left unmatched. DNA of the CDR3: TGTGCCAGCACCCCCGGACTAGCGGGAGTTGAGACCCAGTACTTC. Protein product: CASTPGLAGVETQYF.

This clonotype counts as medium-sized. The chain recombines TRBV7-2 with TRBJ2-3; D unclear. The ends were cut back, 2 bases at V and 0 bases at J, with 15 bases in the middle. The germline V gene has CDR1 SGHTA and CDR2 FQGNSA. CDR3 size: 17 residues. The CDR3 DNA reads TGTGCCAGCAGCTTATTCCCTCCGGACCCCAGCACAGATACGCAGTATTTT. Translating it yields CASSLFPPDPSTDTQYF.

This clonotype was counted only a few times. The J gene is TRBJ2-1, the V gene TRBV7-6; D not resolved. CDR3 length: 13 amino acids. Germline values: CDR1 SGHVS, CDR2 FNYEAQ. V lost 10 bases and J lost 5, with 15 bases in between. For the CDR3, the DNA is TGTGCCACCCGTCCGGGTTCGGACAATGAGCAGTTCTTC. It specifies CATRPGSDNEQFF. The complete variable domain, with remaining parts taken from reference TRBV7-6 and TRBJ2-1, reads GAGVSQSPRYKVTKRGQDVALRCDPISGHVSLYWYRQALGQGPEFLTYFNYEAQQDKSGLPNDRFSAERPEGSISTLTIQRTEQRDSAMYRCATRPGSDNEQFFGPGTRLTVL.

The J gene is TRBJ1-3, the V gene TRBV27; D call uncertain. Trimming removed 2 bases at V and 4 bases at J, with 9 bases between. Germline values: CDR1 MNHEY, CDR2 SMNVEV (reference sequence). This CDR3 region has 14 residues. CDR3 in amino acids: CASSLTNIGNTIYF. CDR3 in DNA: TGTGCCAGCAGTTTAACTAACATAGGAAACACCATATATTTT.

In its sample, this clonotype ranks as medium-sized (0.01 to 0.1%). The chain is built from TRBV7-9 and TRBJ2-1; no clear D gene. In germline, CDR1 is SEHNR, CDR2 FQNEAQ (reference sequence). The CDR3 totals 12 residues. Trimming removed 6 bases at V and 0 bases at J, with 3 bases between. As DNA, the CDR3 is TGTGCCAGCAGACCCTCCTACAATGAGCAGTTCTTC. This translates into CASRPSYNEQFF.

V is TRBV9 and J is TRBJ2-2; D remains ambiguous. The CDR3 spans 13 residues. The germline CDR1 and CDR2 sequences are SGDLS and YYNGEE. V lost 3 bases and J lost 7, with 10 bases in between. The CDR3 loop is CASSAPLSGELFF. In DNA form, the CDR3 reads TGTGCCAGCAGCGCCCCCCTGAGCGGGGAGCTGTTTTTT.

As for this clonotype: A read error may explain this, as a much larger clone is one base away. The chain employs TRBV6-2 or TRBV6-3 and TRBJ2-1; TRBD2 matches 10 bases. The CDR3 is made up of 14 amino acids. Germline V gives CDR1 MNHEY, CDR2 SVGEGT. CDR3 protein: CASGLAALYNERFF. The CDR3, as DNA: TGTGCCAGCGGACTAGCGGCATTGTACAATGAGCGGTTCTTC.

This clonotype was seen a few times. The chain employs TRBV18 and TRBJ1-4; TRBD1 might be the D (5 bases). The V gene's germline CDR1 is KGHSH and CDR2 LQKENI. Trimming took 2 bases from V and 2 from J, leaving 6 bases between them. This CDR3 has 14 amino acids. The CDR3 DNA follows: TGTGCCAGCTCACCAGGGGGGACTAATGAAAAACTGTTTTTT. The encoded protein is CASSPGGTNEKLFF.

This clonotype was counted between two and nine times. The V gene is TRBV19, the J gene TRBJ1-5; D remains ambiguous. CDR1 is LNHDA and CDR2 is SQIVND in the germline V gene (reference sequence). This CDR3 has 14 amino acids. V was cut by 9 bases and J by 5 bases, with 17 bases left in between. The CDR3 DNA follows: TGTGCCAGCACTATACTGCATCCCTATCAGCCCCAGCATTTT. This encodes CASTILHPYQPQHF.

The chain joins TRBV7-8 to TRBJ2-2; tentative D call: TRBD2 (6 bases). CDR3 length: 13 residues. V was trimmed by 5 bases and J by 6 bases, leaving 10 bases between them. Germline CDR1 reads SGHVS; CDR2 reads FQNEAQ. CDR3 in DNA: TGTGCCAGCAGCGCCGGGGGACCCGGGGAGCTGTTTTTT. This codes for CASSAGGPGELFF. Filled out from reference TRBV7-8 and TRBJ2-2, the complete variable domain reads GAGVSQSPRYKVAKRGQDVALRCDPISGHVSLFWYQQALGQGPEFLTYFQNEAQLDKSGLPSDRFFAERPEGSVSTLKIQRTQQEDSAVYLCASSAGGPGELFFGEGSRLTVL.